This is a list of T cell receptor beta chains from one sample in a study of cytomegalovirus exposure and HLA in healthy donors. Assay: immunoSEQ multiplex PCR; the TCRdb copy retains only in-frame clones and omits some. Of about 160,000 clones listed, 79% are singletons. Source material: PBMCs. These receptors originate from a human donor in good health. Both conserved end residues are part of each CDR3. The D gene is left open where the match is weak. Size values are once, few and many counts, or a class for expanded clones, and some rows have none.

V	D	J	size	DNA	CDR3
TRBV19	TRBD1	TRBJ2-3	-	TGTGCCAGTAGTCCGAGGGGGCATAGCACAGATACGCAGTATTTT	CASSPRGHSTDTQYF
TRBV19	-	TRBJ2-3	once	TGTGCCAGTAGTATTACTCATGCAACAGATACGCAGTATTTT	CASSITHATDTQYF
TRBV6-4	-	TRBJ2-2	-	TGTGCCAGCAGTGAATCCATCCGGGACTCCAACACCGGGGAGCTGTTTTTT	CASSESIRDSNTGELFF
TRBV15	-	TRBJ2-7	-	TGTGCCACCAGCAGCCGGGACTCAGAGCAGTACTTC	CATSSRDSEQYF
TRBV7-9	-	TRBJ1-1	-	TGTGCCAGCAGCTTAGTGAGGGACATGAACACTGAAGCTTTCTTT	CASSLVRDMNTEAFF
TRBV29-1	-	TRBJ1-2	-	TGCAGCCAGGGGCAAAAACACGGTACTTCTAACTATGGCTACACCTTC	CSQGQKHGTSNYGYTF
TRBV29-1	-	TRBJ2-3	-	TGCAGCGTGGCCCTTAGACAGACAGATACGCAGTATTTT	CSVALRQTDTQYF
TRBV7-3	TRBD1	TRBJ2-1	-	TGTGCCAGCAGCCGAGGGGGCGGGTCCTACAATGAGCAGTTCTTC	CASSRGGGSYNEQFF
TRBV20-1	-	TRBJ2-3	once	TGCAGTGCTAGCTTAGATACGCAGTATTTT	CSASLDTQYF
TRBV7-2	-	TRBJ1-5	-	TGTGCCAGCAGCTTAGCGGTCGAGGATATTGGGCCCCAGCATTTT	CASSLAVEDIGPQHF
TRBV27	-	TRBJ1-2	-	TGTGCCAGCAGTCCCGCCTACGAGACAATTTATGGCTACACCTTC	CASSPAYETIYGYTF
TRBV19	-	TRBJ2-3	-	TGTGCCAGTACTGCGGACAGCCGTCCTAGCACAGATACGCAGTATTTT	CASTADSRPSTDTQYF
TRBV30	TRBD1	TRBJ1-1	few	TGTGCCTGGAGTACAACGGGACAGTTTAAGTTTTTCTTT	CAWSTTGQFKFFF
TRBV4-1	-	TRBJ2-1	-	TGCGCCAGCAGCCAATTAGGCCTGCCCCGACAGCGTGACAATGAGCAGTTCTTC	CASSQLGLPRQRDNEQFF
TRBV30	TRBD1	TRBJ1-5	-	TGTGCCTGGAGATTGAAGGGGGCAATCGGTAGCAATCAGCCCCAGCATTTT	CAWRLKGAIGSNQPQHF
TRBV7-8	-	TRBJ2-7	few	TGTGCCAGCAGCTTAGCGGAGGGTGTGCGCTACGAGCAGTACTTC	CASSLAEGVRYEQYF
TRBV7-9	-	TRBJ2-7	-	TGTGCCAGCAGCTTATCTTTAGGGGGGGACGGGAAAACCTACGAGCAGTACTTC	CASSLSLGGDGKTYEQYF
TRBV19	TRBD2	TRBJ2-1	-	TGTGCCAGTAGTATGGGACTAGCGGGAGGAAGCTCCTACAATGAGCAGTTCTTC	CASSMGLAGGSSYNEQFF
TRBV18	TRBD1	TRBJ1-5	-	TGTGCCAGCTCACCCGACAGGGATCAGCCCCAGCATTTT	CASSPDRDQPQHF
TRBV27	-	TRBJ1-6	-	TGTGCTACGGGAATGGGGAATTCACCCCTCCACTTT	CATGMGNSPLHF
TRBV5-5	TRBD2	TRBJ2-3	few	TGTGCCAGCAGCTGGGATTTTGCTAGCGGGAGAGATACGCAGTATTTT	CASSWDFASGRDTQYF
TRBV6-5	-	TRBJ1-2	-	TGTGCCAGCAGTTACTCGACGGGGAGAGGCTACACCTTC	CASSYSTGRGYTF
TRBV5-4	-	TRBJ2-3	-	TGTGCCAGCAGCTTGTTCGGGGGCACAGATACGCAGTATTTT	CASSLFGGTDTQYF
TRBV12-5	-	TRBJ1-3	-	TGTGCTAGTGGTAACTCTCAGGAACCTGGAAACACCATATATTTT	CASGNSQEPGNTIYF
TRBV7-9	TRBD1	TRBJ2-1	once	TGTGCCAGCAAAACAGGGGAAGGAAATGAGCAGTTCTTC	CASKTGEGNEQFF
TRBV21-1	-	TRBJ1-2	-	TGTGCCAGCAGCAAAGGGGAACAGGGGGCGCATAACGGCTACACCTTC	CASSKGEQGAHNGYTF
TRBV25-1	TRBD2	TRBJ2-1	-	TGTGCCAGCTATATACAGAGGGCGAGCGGGAGAGGGGAGCAGTTCTTC	CASYIQRASGRGEQFF
TRBV7-9	-	TRBJ2-1	-	TGTGCCAGCAGCCTTGAAGCGGTCAGCTCCTACAATGAGCAGTTCTTC	CASSLEAVSSYNEQFF
TRBV27	-	TRBJ2-5	-	TGTGCCAGCAGGGGGCTAGCTTTAGGGGGCCAGTACTTC	CASRGLALGGQYF
TRBV7-9	-	TRBJ1-4	-	TGTGCCAGCATCTCTTTGGAGGGAAGGGCTAATGAAAAACTGTTTTTT	CASISLEGRANEKLFF
TRBV19	TRBD2	TRBJ2-3	once	TGTGCCAGTAGTATAGGCGGGGGGGCGGTAGATACGCAGTATTTT	CASSIGGGAVDTQYF
TRBV5-1	-	TRBJ2-3	-	TGCGCCAGCAGCGCGACTAGTATCCCCACAGATACGCAGTATTTT	CASSATSIPTDTQYF
TRBV9	-	TRBJ1-1	-	TGTGCCAGCAGCGCGGGGACACGAGGAGAAGCTTTCTTT	CASSAGTRGEAFF
TRBV19	TRBD1	TRBJ2-7	-	TGTGCCAGTAGTATGGGACAGGGATTACAATACGAGCAGTACTTC	CASSMGQGLQYEQYF
TRBV5-1	-	TRBJ1-2	-	TGCGCCAGCAGCTCGGGGGGGCGAGGCTACACCTTC	CASSSGGRGYTF
TRBV11-2	-	TRBJ1-2	-	TGTGCCAGCAGCTTAGATTGGAGCTATGGCTACACCTTC	CASSLDWSYGYTF
TRBV20-1	-	TRBJ1-1	-	TGCAGTGCTAGAGGACATGGTCGAGCTTTCTTT	CSARGHGRAFF
TRBV5-1	-	TRBJ2-3	-	TGCGCCAGCAGCTCTCGGTCGCCAGATACGCAGTATTTT	CASSSRSPDTQYF
TRBV5-6	TRBD1	TRBJ2-7	-	TGTGCCAGCAGCTGGGACAGGGGCAACGAGCAGTACTTC	CASSWDRGNEQYF
TRBV6-5	-	TRBJ2-2	-	TGTGCCAGCTGGGGAGTTTCGAACACCGGGGAGCTGTTTTTT	CASWGVSNTGELFF
TRBV6-6	-	TRBJ2-7	-	TGTGCCAGCAGTCGACAAGCCTCCTACGAGCAGTACTTC	CASSRQASYEQYF